The 14 T cell receptor beta chains listed next were all sequenced from one sample in a study of blood T cell repertoires in COVID-19. Profiled with immunoSEQ multiplex PCR; TCRdb holds only in-frame clones, not every one. Seen here are under 150,000 clones, approximately 84% observed once, and the top ten hold about 15%. Sequenced: peripheral blood. These receptors were taken from a woman older than 75 with acute or convalescent COVID-19.

The rearrangement uses TRBV5-1 and TRBJ2-5; tentative D call: TRBD2 (5 bases). Trimming left V 4 bases short and J 2 bases short, with 15 bases between. Germline CDR1 reads SGHRS; CDR2 reads YFSETQ. The CDR3 is 15 amino acids. This CDR3 reads CASSPSGLRQETQYF. CDR3 bases: TGCGCCAGCAGCCCGAGCGGCCTCCGGCAAGAGACCCAGTACTTC.

This clone was detected once. This chain uses TRBV20-1 with TRBJ1-2, with a weak D call TRBD1 (6 bases). This CDR3 has 11 residues. Trimming pared 4 bases from V and 8 bases from J, leaving 11 bases between. Germline V lookup: CDR1 DFQATT, CDR2 SNEGSKA (reference sequence). CDR3 sequence (DNA): TGCAGTGCTATCTTTGGGGGCGGCTACACCTTC. Encoded protein: CSAIFGGGYTF.

The gene calls are TRBV30 and TRBJ2-2; the D gene is possibly TRBD2 (5 bases). The germline gives CDR1 GTSNPN, CDR2 SVGIG (reference sequence). This CDR3 spans 17 amino acids. Trimming left V 0 bases short and J 2 bases short, with 16 bases between. In nucleotides, the CDR3 is TGTGCCTGGAGTGTTTATGAAGGGAGAATTAACACCGGGGAGCTGTTTTTT. Encoded protein: CAWSVYEGRINTGELFF.

The sample holds one count of this clone. This chain uses TRBV19 with TRBJ2-1; 16 positions match TRBD2. The CDR3 spans 16 residues. Germline V gene data show CDR1 as LNHDA and CDR2 as SQIVND (reference sequence). V lost 3 bases, J lost 7 bases, and 3 bases stayed unmatched. The CDR3 loop reads CASSMGTSGRGNEQFF. The DNA of the CDR3 is TGTGCCAGTAGTATGGGGACTAGCGGGAGGGGGAATGAGCAGTTCTTC.

This rearrangement joins TRBV6-2 or TRBV6-3 to TRBJ1-1; D may be TRBD1 (5 bases). This CDR3 spans 12 amino acids. Per the germline V gene, CDR1 is MNHEY and CDR2 is SVGEGT. The V gene lost 4 bases and the J gene lost 4 bases, with 7 bases spanning the gap. The CDR3 DNA is TGTGCCAGCAGTTCAGGGTTCACTGAAGCTTTCTTT. Amino acids: CASSSGFTEAFF.

The V and J genes are TRBV5-5 and TRBJ2-7; tentative D call: TRBD1 (7 bases). The V end was cut by 2 bases, the J end by 6 bases, with 18 bases between. This CDR3 has 15 amino acids. The germline V gene encodes CDR1 SGHKS and CDR2 YYEKEE (reference sequence). The CDR3 protein is CASSLYAGGGSEQYF. Here the CDR3 DNA reads TGTGCCAGCAGCTTATACGCAGGGGGAGGTTCCGAGCAGTACTTC.

The chain combines TRBV2 with TRBJ1-6; 9 nucleotides line up with TRBD1. The CDR3 contains 16 residues. Germline lookup yields CDR1 SNHLY and CDR2 FYNNEI. J lost 6 bases, V lost 5 bases, and 8 bases had no gene match. CDR3 bases: TGTGCCAGCAGTAAAGACAGGGGGGCTTCTAATTCACCCCTCCACTTT. Translating it yields CASSKDRGASNSPLHF.

V and J are TRBV7-2 and TRBJ2-3; 13 bases fit TRBD2. The V segment lost 6 bases and the J segment 3 bases; nucleotides outside the gene matches: 12. CDR3 length: 18 amino acids. From germline, CDR1 is SGHTA and CDR2 FQGNSA. This chain's CDR3 is CASSITSGGARRTDTQYF. The CDR3 bases are TGTGCCAGCAGTATTACTAGCGGGGGGGCCAGGAGGACAGATACGCAGTATTTT.

The chain links TRBV7-9 to TRBJ1-2; D gene ambiguous. CDR3 length equals 13 residues. The germline gives CDR1 SEHNR, CDR2 FQNEAQ (reference sequence). The germline V and J ends were trimmed by 4 bases and 7 bases, with 13 bases remaining between them. CDR3 sequence (DNA): TGTGCCAGCAGCTCCTCGCGCCTAATTGGCTACACCTTC. Translation gives CASSSSRLIGYTF.

The chain employs TRBV6-5 and TRBJ2-7; TRBD1 matches at 10 bases. The germline gives CDR1 MNHEY, CDR2 SVGAGI. This CDR3 has 15 amino acids. Unmatched junction bases numbered 7, after V lost 4 bases and J lost 4 bases. CDR3: CASSLTGTGAYEQYF. DNA for the CDR3: TGTGCCAGCAGTTTGACCGGGACAGGGGCATACGAGCAGTACTTC.

This clone was picked up one time. The rearrangement links TRBV19 to TRBJ1-4; no clear D gene. Trimming stripped 8 bases from V and 8 bases from J, with 15 bases between. Germline-derived CDR1 and CDR2 are LNHDA and SQIVND (reference sequence). The CDR3 spans 13 residues. Here the CDR3 DNA reads TGTGCCAGTTCTATATGGGCAGGAGAAAAACTGTTTTTT. Encoded protein: CASSIWAGEKLFF.

J is TRBJ2-2 and V is TRBV5-1, with 10 positions matching TRBD1. The CDR3 spans 16 residues. Per germline, CDR1 SGHRS and CDR2 YFSETQ. Germline trimming cut 4 bases from V and 1 base from J; bases unmatched to any gene: 4. The CDR3 here is CASSLRDRGNTGELFF. CDR3 bases: TGCGCCAGCAGCCTCCGGGACAGGGGGAACACCGGGGAGCTGTTTTTT.

The table lists this clone with a count of one. The V gene is TRBV19, the J gene TRBJ2-7; 7 bases align to TRBD1. The germline V gene encodes CDR1 LNHDA and CDR2 SQIVND (reference sequence). The CDR3 has 13 residues. Trimming removed 5 bases from V and 3 bases from J; junction bases left unmatched: 4. The CDR3 DNA sequence: TGTGCCAGTAGTCAAGGGGGCCGCTACGAGCAGTACTTC. Its translation: CASSQGGRYEQYF.

The chain links TRBV14 to TRBJ1-2, with D perhaps matching TRBD1 (6 bases). The CDR3 spans 15 residues. Trimming cost V 4 bases and J 4 bases, with 16 bases left between them. Germline-derived CDR1 and CDR2 are SGHDN and FVKESK. In DNA, the CDR3 is TGTGCCAGCAGCCCTCAGACAGGCGTGTTCTATGGCTACACCTTC. Its translation is CASSPQTGVFYGYTF.